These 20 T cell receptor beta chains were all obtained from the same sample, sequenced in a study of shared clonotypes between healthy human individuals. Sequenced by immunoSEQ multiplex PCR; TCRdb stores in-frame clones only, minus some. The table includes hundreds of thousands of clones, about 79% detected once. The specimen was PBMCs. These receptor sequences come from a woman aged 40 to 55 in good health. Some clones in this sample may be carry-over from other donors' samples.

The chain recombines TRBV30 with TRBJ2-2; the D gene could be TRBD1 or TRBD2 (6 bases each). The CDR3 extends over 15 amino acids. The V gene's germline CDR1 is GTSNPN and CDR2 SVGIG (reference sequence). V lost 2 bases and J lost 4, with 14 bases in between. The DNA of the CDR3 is TGTGCCTGGAGTATGGGGGGCGCGGGCACCGGGGAGCTGTTTTTT. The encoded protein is CAWSMGGAGTGELFF.

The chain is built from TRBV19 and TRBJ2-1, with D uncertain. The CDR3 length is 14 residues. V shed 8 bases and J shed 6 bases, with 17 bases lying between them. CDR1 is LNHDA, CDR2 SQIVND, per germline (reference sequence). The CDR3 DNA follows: TGTGCCAGTGGGAAACCCGACGTATTCAATGAGCAGTTCTTC. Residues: CASGKPDVFNEQFF.

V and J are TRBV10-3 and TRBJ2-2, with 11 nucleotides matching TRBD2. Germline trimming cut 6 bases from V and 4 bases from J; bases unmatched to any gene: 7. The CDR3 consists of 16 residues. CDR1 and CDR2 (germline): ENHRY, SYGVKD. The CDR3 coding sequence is TGTGCCATCAGATTCGGACTAGCGGGCGTCACCGGGGAGCTGTTTTTT. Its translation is CAIRFGLAGVTGELFF.

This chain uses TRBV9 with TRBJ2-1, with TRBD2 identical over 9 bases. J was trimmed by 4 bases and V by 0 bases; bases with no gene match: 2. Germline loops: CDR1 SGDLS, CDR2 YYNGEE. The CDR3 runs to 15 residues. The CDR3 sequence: CASSVVAGGYNEQFF. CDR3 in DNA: TGTGCCAGCAGCGTAGTCGCGGGAGGGTACAATGAGCAGTTCTTC.

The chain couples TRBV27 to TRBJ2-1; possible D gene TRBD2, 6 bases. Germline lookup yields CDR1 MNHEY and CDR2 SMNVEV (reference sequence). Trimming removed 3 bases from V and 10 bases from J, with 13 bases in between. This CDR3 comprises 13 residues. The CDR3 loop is CASSFGGMREQFF. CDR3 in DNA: TGTGCCAGCAGTTTTGGGGGGATGCGCGAGCAGTTCTTC.

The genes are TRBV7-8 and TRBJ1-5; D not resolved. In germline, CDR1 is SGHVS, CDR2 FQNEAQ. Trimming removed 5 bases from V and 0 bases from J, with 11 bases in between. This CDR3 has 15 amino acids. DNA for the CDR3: TGTGCCAGCAGCCCCTGGAGCGGTAGCAATCAGCCCCAGCATTTT. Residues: CASSPWSGSNQPQHF.

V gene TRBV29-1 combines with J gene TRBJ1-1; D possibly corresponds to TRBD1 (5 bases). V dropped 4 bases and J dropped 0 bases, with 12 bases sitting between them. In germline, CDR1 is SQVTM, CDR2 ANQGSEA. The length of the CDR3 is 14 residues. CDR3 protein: CSVVRGSMNTEAFF. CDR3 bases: TGCAGCGTTGTGAGGGGCAGCATGAACACTGAAGCTTTCTTT.

The CDR3 nucleotides are TGCGCCAGCAGCGTGGGCCCCCCAGGGGGATCCGAGCAGTACTTC. Translated: CASSVGPPGGSEQYF. The rearrangement uses TRBV5-1 and TRBJ2-7; 7 bases line up with TRBD1. CDR1 is SGHRS and CDR2 is YFSETQ in the germline V gene. V trimming: 4 bases; J trimming: 6 bases; junction bases outside the gene matches: 13. CDR3 length: 15 amino acids.

CDR3: CAWSVLDRDYQETQYF. CDR3 sequence (DNA): TGTGCCTGGAGTGTACTAGACCGGGACTACCAAGAGACCCAGTACTTC. The chain has TRBV30 and TRBJ2-5; perhaps TRBD2 as D (6 bases). CDR1 is GTSNPN, CDR2 SVGIG, per germline (reference sequence). V was pared by 0 bases and J by 0 bases, with 14 bases between. The CDR3 covers 16 residues. The variable domain in full, completed from reference TRBV30 and TRBJ2-5, reads SQTIHQWPATLVQPVGSPLSLECTVEGTSNPNLYWYRQAAGRGLQLLFYSVGIGQISSEVPQNLSASRPQDRQFILSSKKLLLSDSGFYLCAWSVLDRDYQETQYFGPGTRLLVL.

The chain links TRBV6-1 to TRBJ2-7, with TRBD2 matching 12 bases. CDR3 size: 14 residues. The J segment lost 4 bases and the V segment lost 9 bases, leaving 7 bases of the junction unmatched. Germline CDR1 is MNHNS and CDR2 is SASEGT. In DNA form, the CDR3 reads TGTGCCAGTCTAGCGGGAGGGCCCCCTTACGAGCAGTACTTC. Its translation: CASLAGGPPYEQYF.

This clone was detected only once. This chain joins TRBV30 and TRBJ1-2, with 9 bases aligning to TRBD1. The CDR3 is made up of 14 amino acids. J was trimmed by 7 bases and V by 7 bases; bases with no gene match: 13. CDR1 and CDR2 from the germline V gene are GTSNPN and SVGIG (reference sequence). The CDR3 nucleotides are TGTGCCTCTCGTGGGGGACAGGGTTTTTTTGGCTACACCTTC. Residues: CASRGGQGFFGYTF. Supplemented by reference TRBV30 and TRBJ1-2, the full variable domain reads SQTIHQWPATLVQPVGSPLSLECTVEGTSNPNLYWYRQAAGRGLQLLFYSVGIGQISSEVPQNLSASRPQDRQFILSSKKLLLSDSGFYLCASRGGQGFFGYTFGSGTRLTVV.

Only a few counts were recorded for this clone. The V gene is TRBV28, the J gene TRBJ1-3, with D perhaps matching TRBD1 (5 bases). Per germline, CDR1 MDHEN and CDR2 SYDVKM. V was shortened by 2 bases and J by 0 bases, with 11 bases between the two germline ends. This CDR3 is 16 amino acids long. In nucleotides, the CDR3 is TGTGCCAGCAGTTTACCCCAGGGCTACTCTGGAAACACCATATATTTT. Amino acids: CASSLPQGYSGNTIYF.

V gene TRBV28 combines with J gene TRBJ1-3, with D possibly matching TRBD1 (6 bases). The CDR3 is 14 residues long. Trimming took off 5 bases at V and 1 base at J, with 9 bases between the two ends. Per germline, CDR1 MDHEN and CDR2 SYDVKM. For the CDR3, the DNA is TGTGCCAGCAGTCACACAGGGTCTGGAAACACCATATATTTT. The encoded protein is CASSHTGSGNTIYF.

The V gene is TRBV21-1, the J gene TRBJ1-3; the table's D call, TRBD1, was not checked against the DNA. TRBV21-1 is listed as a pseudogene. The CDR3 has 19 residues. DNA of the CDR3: TGTGCCAGGTGCCTTCCGGGACAGGGTAACCTTTACCCTGGAAACACCATATATTTT. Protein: CARCLPGQGNLYPGNTIYF.

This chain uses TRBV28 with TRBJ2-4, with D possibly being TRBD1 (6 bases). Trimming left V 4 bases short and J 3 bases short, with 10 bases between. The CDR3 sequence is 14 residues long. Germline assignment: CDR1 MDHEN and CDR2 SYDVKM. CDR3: CASSSGDGKNIQYF. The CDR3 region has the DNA TGTGCCAGCAGTTCAGGGGATGGCAAAAACATTCAGTACTTC.

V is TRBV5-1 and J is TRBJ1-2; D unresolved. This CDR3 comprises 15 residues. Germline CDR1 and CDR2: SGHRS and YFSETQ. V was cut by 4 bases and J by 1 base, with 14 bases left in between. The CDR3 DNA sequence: TGCGCCAGCAGCCTATCCGCCGCCAATAACTATGGCTACACCTTC. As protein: CASSLSAANNYGYTF.

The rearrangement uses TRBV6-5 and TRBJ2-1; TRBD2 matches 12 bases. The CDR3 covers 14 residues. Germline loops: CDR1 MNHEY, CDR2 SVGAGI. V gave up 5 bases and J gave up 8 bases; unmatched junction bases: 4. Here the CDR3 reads CASSRLAGDDEQFF. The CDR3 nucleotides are TGTGCCAGCAGTAGACTAGCGGGAGATGATGAGCAGTTCTTC.

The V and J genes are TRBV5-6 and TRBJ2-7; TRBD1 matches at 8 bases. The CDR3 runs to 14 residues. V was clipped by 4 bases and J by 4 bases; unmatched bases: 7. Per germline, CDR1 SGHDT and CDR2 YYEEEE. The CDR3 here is CASSLTGGLYEQYF. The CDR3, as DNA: TGTGCCAGCAGCCTAACAGGGGGACTTTACGAGCAGTACTTC.

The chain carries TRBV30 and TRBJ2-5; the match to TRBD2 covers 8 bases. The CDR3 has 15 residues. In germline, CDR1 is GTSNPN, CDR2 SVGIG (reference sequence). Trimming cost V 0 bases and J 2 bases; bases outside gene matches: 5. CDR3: CAWSVPLAEQETQYF. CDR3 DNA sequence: TGTGCCTGGAGTGTACCACTAGCGGAGCAAGAGACCCAGTACTTC.

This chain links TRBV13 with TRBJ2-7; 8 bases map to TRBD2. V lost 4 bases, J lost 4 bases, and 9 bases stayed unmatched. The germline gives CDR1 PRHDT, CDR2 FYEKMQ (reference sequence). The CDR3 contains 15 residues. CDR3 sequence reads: CASSSNRGGAYEQYF. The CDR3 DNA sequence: TGTGCCAGCAGCTCCAACCGGGGGGGGGCTTACGAGCAGTACTTC.